The 10 T cell receptor beta chains below come from one sample, sequenced in a study of T-cell reconstitution after alpha-beta-depleted transplantation in children. Researchers prepared the TCRbeta library using unique molecular identifiers, the study reports. TCRdb processed the PCR reads anew with MiXCR; each CDR3 protein has one entry. The sample yields about 440,000 distinct CDR3 sequences, about 40% seen once. The sample was PBMCs, taken before TCRalphabeta/CD19-depleted stem cell transplant. The receptor source for this set is a girl aged 2 to 9 with aplastic anemia, due to receive a stem cell transplant.

The rearrangement links TRBV12-3 or TRBV12-4 to TRBJ1-5; possible D gene TRBD1, 5 bases. The CDR3 sequence is 14 residues long. With 0 bases removed from V and 6 bases from J, the gap between germline ends came to 9 bases. The CDR3 spells CASSLALGGQPQHF. Written as DNA, the CDR3 is TGTGCCAGCAGTTTAGCGCTGGGGGGTCAGCCCCAGCATTTT.

At least ten counts were recorded for this clonotype. The chain is built from TRBV5-1 and TRBJ1-3; 11 bases agree with TRBD1. CDR1 is SGHRS, CDR2 YFSETQ, per germline. The CDR3 is 16 amino acids. The V gene end was trimmed by 4 bases and the J gene end by 6 bases; junction bases not matched to a gene: 9. CDR3 sequence: CASSTQPGQGENTIYF. The CDR3 DNA is TGCGCCAGCAGCACCCAACCGGGACAGGGGGAAAACACCATATATTTT.

This clonotype was detected only a few times. The chain has TRBV5-1 and TRBJ1-2; D might be TRBD1 (6 bases). Germline V CDR1 and CDR2: SGHRS, YFSETQ. The CDR3 totals 14 residues. Trimming cost V 4 bases and J 2 bases, with 12 bases left between them. The CDR3 spells CASSGGTPNYGYTF. Here the CDR3 DNA reads TGCGCCAGCAGCGGGGGGACACCGAACTATGGCTACACCTTC.

This clonotype was seen a few times. The chain recombines TRBV20-1 with TRBJ2-7, with TRBD1 matching over 11 bases. V gave up 3 bases and J gave up 5 bases; unmatched junction bases: 6. This CDR3 region has 14 residues. The germline V gene has CDR1 DFQATT and CDR2 SNEGSKA (reference sequence). For the CDR3, the DNA is TGCAGTGCTAGCGCCGGGACAGGGGGTAACGAGCAGTACTTC. The encoded protein is CSASAGTGGNEQYF.

J is TRBJ2-7 and V is TRBV20-1; 10 bases line up with TRBD2. The CDR3 has 17 amino acids. Trimming took 5 bases from V and 0 from J; bases not matched to a gene: 13. Germline V gene data show CDR1 as DFQATT and CDR2 as SNEGSKA (reference sequence). Here the CDR3 reads CSAPGLAVLQSSYEQYF. DNA of the CDR3: TGCAGTGCTCCCGGACTAGCGGTTCTTCAAAGCTCCTACGAGCAGTACTTC.

The CDR3 region is CASSFGRDGGINEQFF. CDR3 coding DNA: TGTGCCAGCAGTTTCGGCCGGGACGGGGGGATCAATGAGCAGTTCTTC. This rearrangement joins TRBV27 to TRBJ2-1; 7 positions agree with TRBD2. This CDR3 contains 16 residues. Germline CDR1 reads MNHEY; CDR2 reads SMNVEV (reference sequence). J gave up 6 bases and V 3 bases, and 11 bases lay outside the gene matches.

The chain employs TRBV27 and TRBJ1-1; 7 bases map to TRBD1. There are 15 residues in the CDR3. The germline gives CDR1 MNHEY, CDR2 SMNVEV (reference sequence). V shed 5 bases, J shed 1 base, and the junction held 7 bases outside the gene matches. Here the CDR3 reads CASSPQTGKNTEAFF. The CDR3 DNA reads TGTGCCAGCAGTCCCCAGACAGGGAAGAACACTGAAGCTTTCTTT.

This clonotype was observed at least ten times. This CDR3 reads CSVATGVSDEQYF. For the CDR3, the DNA is TGCAGCGTTGCTACAGGGGTTAGCGACGAGCAGTACTTC. This chain connects TRBV29-1 to TRBJ2-7; 7 bases match TRBD1. In germline, CDR1 is SQVTM, CDR2 ANQGSEA. The CDR3 length is 13 residues. V trimming: 4 bases; J trimming: 5 bases; junction bases outside the gene matches: 8.

This clonotype was picked up a small number of times. The rearrangement links TRBV20-1 to TRBJ2-1, with D tentatively TRBD2 (5 bases). This CDR3 has 13 residues. Per germline, CDR1 DFQATT and CDR2 SNEGSKA (reference sequence). V lost 3 bases to trimming and J lost 7 bases, with 13 bases between them. CDR3 region: CSASRGSQNEQFF. The CDR3 DNA sequence: TGCAGTGCTAGTCGGGGTTCTCAGAATGAGCAGTTCTTC.

This clonotype came up many times. V usage is TRBV9 and J usage is TRBJ1-2; no clear D gene. The CDR3 covers 14 residues. Looked up from germline, CDR1 is SGDLS and CDR2 is YYNGEE. V lost 2 bases, J lost 4 bases, and 12 bases lay in between. CDR3 in DNA: TGTGCCAGCAGCGTGATTCCCTCCGCCTATGGCTACACCTTC. It specifies CASSVIPSAYGYTF.